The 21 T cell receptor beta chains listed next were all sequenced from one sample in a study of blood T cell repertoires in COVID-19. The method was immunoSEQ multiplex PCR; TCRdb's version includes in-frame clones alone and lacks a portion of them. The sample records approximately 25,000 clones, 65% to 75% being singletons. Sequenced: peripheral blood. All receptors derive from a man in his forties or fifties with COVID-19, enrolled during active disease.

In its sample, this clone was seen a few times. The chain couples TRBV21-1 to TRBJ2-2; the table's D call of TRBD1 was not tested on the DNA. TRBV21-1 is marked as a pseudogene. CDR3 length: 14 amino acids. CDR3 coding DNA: TGTGCCAGCAGCAAACCTCCAGGGTCCGGGGAGCTGTTTTTT. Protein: CASSKPPGSGELFF.

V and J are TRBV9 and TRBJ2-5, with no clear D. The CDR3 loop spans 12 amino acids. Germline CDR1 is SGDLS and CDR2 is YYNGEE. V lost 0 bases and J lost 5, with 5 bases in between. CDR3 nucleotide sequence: TGTGCCAGCAGCGTAGGGCTTGAGACCCAGTACTTC. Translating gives CASSVGLETQYF.

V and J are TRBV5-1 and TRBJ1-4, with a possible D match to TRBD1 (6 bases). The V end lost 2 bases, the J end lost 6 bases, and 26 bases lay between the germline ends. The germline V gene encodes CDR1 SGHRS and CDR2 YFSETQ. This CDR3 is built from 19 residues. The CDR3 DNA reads TGCGCCAGCAGCTTAAGCGGGACACGGAGAAGCGGAGACTATGAAAAACTGTTTTTT. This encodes CASSLSGTRRSGDYEKLFF.

CDR3 in amino acids: CSVEDTPGTGTQDTQYF. The CDR3 nucleotides read TGCAGCGTTGAAGATACCCCCGGGACAGGGACCCAGGATACGCAGTATTTT. This chain links TRBV29-1 with TRBJ2-3; 9 bases fit TRBD1. CDR3 length: 17 amino acids. Per germline, CDR1 SQVTM and CDR2 ANQGSEA. V was pared by 0 bases and J by 6 bases, with 13 bases of the junction left unmatched.

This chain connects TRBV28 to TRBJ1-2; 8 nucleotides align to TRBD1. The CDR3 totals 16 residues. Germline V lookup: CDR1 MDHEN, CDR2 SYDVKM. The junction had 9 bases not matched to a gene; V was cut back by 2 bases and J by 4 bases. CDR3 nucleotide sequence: TGTGCCAGCAGTTTACCACCGGGACAGGTGGGCTATGGCTACACCTTC. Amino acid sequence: CASSLPPGQVGYGYTF.

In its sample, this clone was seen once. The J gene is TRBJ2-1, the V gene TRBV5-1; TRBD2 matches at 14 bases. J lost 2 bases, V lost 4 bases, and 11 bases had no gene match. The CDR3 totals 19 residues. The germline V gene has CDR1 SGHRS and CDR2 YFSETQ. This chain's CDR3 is CASSGAGTSGRPPYNEQFF. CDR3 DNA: TGCGCCAGCAGCGGGGCCGGGACTAGCGGGAGACCACCCTACAATGAGCAGTTCTTC.

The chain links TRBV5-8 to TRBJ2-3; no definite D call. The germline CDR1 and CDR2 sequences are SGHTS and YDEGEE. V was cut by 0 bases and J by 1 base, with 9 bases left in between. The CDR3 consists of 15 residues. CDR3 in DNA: TGTGCCAGCAGCTTGGCCGGTTTCGGCACAGATACGCAGTATTTT. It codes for CASSLAGFGTDTQYF.

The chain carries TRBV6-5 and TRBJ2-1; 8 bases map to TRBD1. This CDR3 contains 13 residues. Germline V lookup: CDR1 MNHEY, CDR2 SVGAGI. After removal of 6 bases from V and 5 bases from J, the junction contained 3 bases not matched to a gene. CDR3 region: CASRDRADNEQFF. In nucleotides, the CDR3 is TGTGCCAGCAGGGACAGGGCGGACAATGAGCAGTTCTTC.

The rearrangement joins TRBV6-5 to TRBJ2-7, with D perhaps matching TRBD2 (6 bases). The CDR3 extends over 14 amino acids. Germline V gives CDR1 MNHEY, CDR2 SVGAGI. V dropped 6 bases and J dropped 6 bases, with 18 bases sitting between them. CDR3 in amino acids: CASRRGDFPGEQYF. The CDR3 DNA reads TGTGCCAGCAGGCGGGGAGACTTCCCGGGCGAGCAGTACTTC.

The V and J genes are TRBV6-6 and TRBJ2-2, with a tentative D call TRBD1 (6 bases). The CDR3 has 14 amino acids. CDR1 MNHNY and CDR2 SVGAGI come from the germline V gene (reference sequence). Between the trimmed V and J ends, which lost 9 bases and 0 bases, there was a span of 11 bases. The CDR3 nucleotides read TGTGCCAGTCAGGGGTCCACGAACACCGGGGAGCTGTTTTTT. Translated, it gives CASQGSTNTGELFF.

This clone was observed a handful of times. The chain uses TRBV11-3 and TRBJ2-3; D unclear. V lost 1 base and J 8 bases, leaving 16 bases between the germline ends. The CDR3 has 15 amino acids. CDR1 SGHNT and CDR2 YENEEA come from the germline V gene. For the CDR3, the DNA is TGTGCCAGCAGCTTAGTCTCCCCCGAGTACGGTACGCAGTATTTT. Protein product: CASSLVSPEYGTQYF.

The chain's CDR3 is CASSQDSAGRGNEQFF. CDR3 nucleotide sequence: TGCGCCAGCAGCCAAGATTCAGCGGGAAGGGGTAATGAGCAGTTCTTC. The chain couples TRBV4-1 to TRBJ2-1; 7 bases are shared with TRBD2. Germline CDR1 MGHRA, CDR2 YSYEKL. The CDR3 has 16 residues. V lost 0 bases, J lost 7 bases, and 9 bases stayed unmatched.

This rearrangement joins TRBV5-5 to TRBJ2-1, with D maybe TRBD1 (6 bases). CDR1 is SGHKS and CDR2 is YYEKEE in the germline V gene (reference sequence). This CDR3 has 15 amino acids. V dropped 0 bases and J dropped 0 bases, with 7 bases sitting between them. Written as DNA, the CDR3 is TGTGCCAGCAGCTTGGGACAGGTCTCCTACAATGAGCAGTTCTTC. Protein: CASSLGQVSYNEQFF.

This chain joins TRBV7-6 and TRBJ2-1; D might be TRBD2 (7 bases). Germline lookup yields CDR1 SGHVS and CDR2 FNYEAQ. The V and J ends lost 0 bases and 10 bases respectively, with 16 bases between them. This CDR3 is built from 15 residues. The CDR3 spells CASSLAGGGEGEQFF. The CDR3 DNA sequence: TGTGCCAGCAGCTTAGCAGGGGGAGGGGAAGGCGAGCAGTTCTTC. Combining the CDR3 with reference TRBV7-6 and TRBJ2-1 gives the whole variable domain GAGVSQSPRYKVTKRGQDVALRCDPISGHVSLYWYRQALGQGPEFLTYFNYEAQQDKSGLPNDRFSAERPEGSISTLTIQRTEQRDSAMYRCASSLAGGGEGEQFFGPGTRLTVL.

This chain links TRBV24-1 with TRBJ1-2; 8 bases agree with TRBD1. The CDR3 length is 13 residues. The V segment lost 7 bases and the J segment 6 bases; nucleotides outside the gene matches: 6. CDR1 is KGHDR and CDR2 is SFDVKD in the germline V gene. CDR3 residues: CATSDPGGNGYTF. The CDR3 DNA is TGTGCCACCAGCGATCCAGGGGGCAATGGCTACACCTTC.

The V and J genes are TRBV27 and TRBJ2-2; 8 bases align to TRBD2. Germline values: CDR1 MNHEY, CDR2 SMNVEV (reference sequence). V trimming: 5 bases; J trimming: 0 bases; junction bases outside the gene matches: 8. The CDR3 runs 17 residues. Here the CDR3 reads CASSPEGLGANTGELFF. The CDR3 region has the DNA TGTGCCAGCAGTCCCGAGGGACTAGGGGCGAACACCGGGGAGCTGTTTTTT.

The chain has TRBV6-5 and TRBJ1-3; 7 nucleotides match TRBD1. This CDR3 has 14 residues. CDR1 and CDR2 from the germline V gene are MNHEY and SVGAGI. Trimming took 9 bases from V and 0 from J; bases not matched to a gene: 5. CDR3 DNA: TGTGCCAGGGACAGGTGGGTCTCTGGAAACACCATATATTTT. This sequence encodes CARDRWVSGNTIYF.

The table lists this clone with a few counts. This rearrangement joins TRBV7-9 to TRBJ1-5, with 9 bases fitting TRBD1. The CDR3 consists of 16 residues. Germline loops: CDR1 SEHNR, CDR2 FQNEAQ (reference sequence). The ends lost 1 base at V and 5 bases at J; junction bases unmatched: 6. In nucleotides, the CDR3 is TGTGCCAGCAGCTTAGGACAGGGGGTCGACGATCAGCCCCAGCATTTT. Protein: CASSLGQGVDDQPQHF.

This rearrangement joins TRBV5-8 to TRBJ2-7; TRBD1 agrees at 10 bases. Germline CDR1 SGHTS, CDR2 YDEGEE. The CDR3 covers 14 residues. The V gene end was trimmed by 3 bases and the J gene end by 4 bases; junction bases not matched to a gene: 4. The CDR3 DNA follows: TGTGCCAGCAGCTCCGGGACAGGGGAGTACGAGCAGTACTTC. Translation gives CASSSGTGEYEQYF.

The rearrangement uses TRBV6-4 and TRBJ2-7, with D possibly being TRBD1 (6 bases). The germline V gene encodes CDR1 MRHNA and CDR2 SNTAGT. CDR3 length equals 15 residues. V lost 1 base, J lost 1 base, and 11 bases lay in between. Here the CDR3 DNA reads TGTGCCAGCAGTGACTTGGGACACCCATCCTACGAGCAGTACTTC. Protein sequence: CASSDLGHPSYEQYF.

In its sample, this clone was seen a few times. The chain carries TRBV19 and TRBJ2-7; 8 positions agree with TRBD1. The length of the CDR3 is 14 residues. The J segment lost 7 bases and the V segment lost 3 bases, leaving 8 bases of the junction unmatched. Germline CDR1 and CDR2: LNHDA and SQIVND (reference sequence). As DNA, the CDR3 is TGTGCCAGTAGTATTGGACAGGGTGAGAGGGAGCAGTACTTC. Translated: CASSIGQGEREQYF.